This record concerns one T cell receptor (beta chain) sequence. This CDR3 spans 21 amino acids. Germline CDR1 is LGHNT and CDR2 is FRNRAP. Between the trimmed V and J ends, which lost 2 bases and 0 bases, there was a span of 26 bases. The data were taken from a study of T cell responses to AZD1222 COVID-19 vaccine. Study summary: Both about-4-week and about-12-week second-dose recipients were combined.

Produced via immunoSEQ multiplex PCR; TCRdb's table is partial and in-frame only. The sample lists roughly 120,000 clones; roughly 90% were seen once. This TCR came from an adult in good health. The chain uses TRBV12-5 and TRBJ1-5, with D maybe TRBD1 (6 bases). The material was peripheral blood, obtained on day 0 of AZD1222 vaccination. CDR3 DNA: TGTGCTAGTGGTTTGATGAAGGGCCTCCAACGGGGGGCTTATAGCAATCAGCCCCAGCATTTT. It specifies CASGLMKGLQRGAYSNQPQHF.